This T cell receptor beta chain was recovered during a study of T cells after yellow fever vaccination. General study findings and limits: Researchers report a weaker secondary response that nonetheless peaked faster, day 5 versus 15. Clonotypes shared by both compartments, CD4 and CD8, made up a small share.

The germline CDR1 and CDR2 sequences are SGHRS and YFSETQ. There are 12 residues in the CDR3. The V gene lost 0 bases and the J gene lost 8 bases, with 8 bases spanning the gap. This clonotype was recorded many times. The antigen is not known. The 5'RACE template-switching step produced TCR cDNA and added a universal primer site and UMIs. One entry per CDR3 protein results from TCRdb running MiXCR on the 5' RACE reads. The profile shows a few hundred thousand distinct CDR3 sequences, over 15% of them singletons. This chain joins TRBV5-1 and TRBJ1-1; weak D call: TRBD1 (6 bases). This material consisted of PBMCs, taken before the yellow fever booster vaccination. The source is a young man who received the YFV17D yellow fever vaccine. CDR3 amino acids: CASSLGGQEAFF. As DNA, the CDR3 is TGCGCCAGCAGCTTGGGGGGGCAGGAAGCTTTCTTT.